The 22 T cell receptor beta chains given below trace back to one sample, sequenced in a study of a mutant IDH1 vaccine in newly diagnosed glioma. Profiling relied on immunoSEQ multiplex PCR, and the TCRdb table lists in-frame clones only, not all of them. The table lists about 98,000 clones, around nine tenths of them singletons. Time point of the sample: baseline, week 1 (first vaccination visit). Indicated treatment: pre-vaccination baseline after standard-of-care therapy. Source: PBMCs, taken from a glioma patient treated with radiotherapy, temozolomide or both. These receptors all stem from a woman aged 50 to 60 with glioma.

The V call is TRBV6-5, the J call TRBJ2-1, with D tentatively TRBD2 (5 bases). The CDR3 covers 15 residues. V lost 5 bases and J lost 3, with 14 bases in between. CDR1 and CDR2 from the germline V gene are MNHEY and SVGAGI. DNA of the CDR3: TGTGCCAGCAGTCCTCTTGGACGGGACTACAATGAGCAGTTCTTC. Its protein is CASSPLGRDYNEQFF.

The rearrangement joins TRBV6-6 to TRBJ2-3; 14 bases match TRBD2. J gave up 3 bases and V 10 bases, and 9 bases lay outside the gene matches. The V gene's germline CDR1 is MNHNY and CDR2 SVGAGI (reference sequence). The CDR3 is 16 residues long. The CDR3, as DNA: TGTGCCATCCCGGGACTAGCGGGAGAGAGGACAGATACGCAGTATTTT. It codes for CAIPGLAGERTDTQYF.

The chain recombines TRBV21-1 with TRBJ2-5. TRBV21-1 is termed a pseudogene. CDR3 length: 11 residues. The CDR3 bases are TGTGCCAGCAGCATCCAAGAGACCCAGTACTTC. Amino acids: CASSIQETQYF.

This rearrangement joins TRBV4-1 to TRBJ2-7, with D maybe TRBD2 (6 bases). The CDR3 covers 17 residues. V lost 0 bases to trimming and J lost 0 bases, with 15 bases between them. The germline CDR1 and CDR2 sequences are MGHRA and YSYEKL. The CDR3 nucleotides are TGCGCCAGCAGCCAAGATGAGAGGAGGGTGAGCTCCTACGAGCAGTACTTC. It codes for CASSQDERRVSSYEQYF.

CDR3 DNA: TGTGCCACCAGCAGAGATGGATCGACTAATTCACCCCTCCACTTT. Encoded protein: CATSRDGSTNSPLHF. The chain is built from TRBV15 and TRBJ1-6; D unresolved. CDR1 is LNHNV and CDR2 is YYDKDF in the germline V gene (reference sequence). V gave up 0 bases and J gave up 6 bases, with 9 bases separating them. The CDR3 has 15 residues.

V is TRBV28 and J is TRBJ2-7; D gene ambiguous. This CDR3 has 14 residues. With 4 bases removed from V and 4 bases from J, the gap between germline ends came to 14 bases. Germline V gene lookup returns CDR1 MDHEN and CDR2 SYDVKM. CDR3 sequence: CASSSPGPLYEQYF. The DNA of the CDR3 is TGTGCCAGCAGTTCTCCGGGCCCCCTATACGAGCAGTACTTC.

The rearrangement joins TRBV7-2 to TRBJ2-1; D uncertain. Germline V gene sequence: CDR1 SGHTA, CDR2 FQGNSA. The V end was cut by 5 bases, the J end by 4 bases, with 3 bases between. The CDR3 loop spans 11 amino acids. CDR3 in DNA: TGTGCCAGCAGCCGATACAATGAGCAGTTCTTC. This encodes CASSRYNEQFF.

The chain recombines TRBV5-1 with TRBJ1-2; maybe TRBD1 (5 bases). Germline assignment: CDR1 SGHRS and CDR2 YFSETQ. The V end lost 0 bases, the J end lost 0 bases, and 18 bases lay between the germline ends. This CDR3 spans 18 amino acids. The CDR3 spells CASSLGVWQGLSNYGYTF. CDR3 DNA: TGCGCCAGCAGCTTGGGGGTCTGGCAGGGCCTATCTAACTATGGCTACACCTTC.

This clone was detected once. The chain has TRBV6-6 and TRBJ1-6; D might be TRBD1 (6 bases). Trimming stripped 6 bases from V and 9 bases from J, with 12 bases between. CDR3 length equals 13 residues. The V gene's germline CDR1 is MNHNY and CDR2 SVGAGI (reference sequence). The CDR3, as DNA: TGTGCCAGCAGCGATGCAGGGGTTTCACCCCTCCACTTT. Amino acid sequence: CASSDAGVSPLHF.

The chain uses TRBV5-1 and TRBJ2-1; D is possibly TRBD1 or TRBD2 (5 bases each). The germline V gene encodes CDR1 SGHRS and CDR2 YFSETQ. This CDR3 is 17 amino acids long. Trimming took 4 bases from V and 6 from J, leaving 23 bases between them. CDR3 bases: TGCGCCAGCAGCGGGCGAACACGGGACCCCCCAGGCAATGAGCAGTTCTTC. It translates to CASSGRTRDPPGNEQFF.

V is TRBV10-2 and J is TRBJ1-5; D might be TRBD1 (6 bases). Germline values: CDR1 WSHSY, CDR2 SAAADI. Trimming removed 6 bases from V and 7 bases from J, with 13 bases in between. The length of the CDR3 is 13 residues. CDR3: CASSEDRWQPQHF. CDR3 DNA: TGCGCCAGCAGCGAGGACAGATGGCAGCCCCAGCATTTT.

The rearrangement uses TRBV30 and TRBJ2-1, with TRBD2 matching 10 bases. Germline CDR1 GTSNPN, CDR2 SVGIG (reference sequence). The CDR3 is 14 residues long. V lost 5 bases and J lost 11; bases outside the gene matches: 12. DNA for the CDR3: TGTGCCTGGGGGCACGGACTAGCGGTAGAGAAGCAGTTCTTC. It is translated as CAWGHGLAVEKQFF.

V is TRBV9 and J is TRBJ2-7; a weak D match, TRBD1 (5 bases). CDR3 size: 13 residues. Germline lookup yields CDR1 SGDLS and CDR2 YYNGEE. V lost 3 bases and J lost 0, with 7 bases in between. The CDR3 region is CASSAQGSYEQYF. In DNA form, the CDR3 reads TGTGCCAGCAGCGCCCAGGGCTCCTACGAGCAGTACTTC.

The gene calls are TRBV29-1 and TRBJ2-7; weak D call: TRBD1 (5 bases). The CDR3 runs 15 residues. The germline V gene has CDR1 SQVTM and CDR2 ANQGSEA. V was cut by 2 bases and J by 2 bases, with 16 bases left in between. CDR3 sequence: CSVETDTVRTYEQYF. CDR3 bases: TGCAGCGTTGAAACGGACACTGTGAGGACCTACGAGCAGTACTTC.

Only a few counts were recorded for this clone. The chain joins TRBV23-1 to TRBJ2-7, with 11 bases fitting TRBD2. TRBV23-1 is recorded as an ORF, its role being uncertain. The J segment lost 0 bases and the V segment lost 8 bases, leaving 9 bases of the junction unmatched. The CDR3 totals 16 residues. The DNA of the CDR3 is TGCGCCAGCTGGTCTAGCGGGAGGACCTTCTCCTACGAGCAGTACTTC. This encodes CASWSSGRTFSYEQYF.

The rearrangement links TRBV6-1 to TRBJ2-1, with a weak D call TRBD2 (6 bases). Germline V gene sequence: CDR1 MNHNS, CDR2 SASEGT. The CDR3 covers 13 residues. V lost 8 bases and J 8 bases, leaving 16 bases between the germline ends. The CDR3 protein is CASGDMEGYEQFF. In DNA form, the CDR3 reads TGTGCCAGCGGGGATATGGAGGGCTATGAGCAGTTCTTC.

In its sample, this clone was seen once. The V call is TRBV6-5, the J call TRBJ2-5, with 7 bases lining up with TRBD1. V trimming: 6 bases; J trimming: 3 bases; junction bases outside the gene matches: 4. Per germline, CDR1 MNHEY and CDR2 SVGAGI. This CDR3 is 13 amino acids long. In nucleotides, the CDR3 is TGTGCCAGCAGCATAGACAGGGAAGAGACCCAGTACTTC. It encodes CASSIDREETQYF.

The DNA for the CDR3 is TGTGCCTGGAGTGCCTCGGGACAGGGGAAGAGCAAAAACATTCAGTACTTC. This encodes CAWSASGQGKSKNIQYF. The chain couples TRBV30 to TRBJ2-4; 10 bases match TRBD1. The CDR3 spans 17 residues. Per germline, CDR1 GTSNPN and CDR2 SVGIG (reference sequence). J lost 3 bases, V lost 1 base, and 9 bases had no gene match.

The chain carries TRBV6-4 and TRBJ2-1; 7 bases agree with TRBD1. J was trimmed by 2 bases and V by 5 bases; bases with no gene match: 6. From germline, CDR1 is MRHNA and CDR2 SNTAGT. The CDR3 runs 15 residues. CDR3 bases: TGTGCCAGCAGTCCCAGGGGGACGACCTACAATGAGCAGTTCTTC. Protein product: CASSPRGTTYNEQFF.

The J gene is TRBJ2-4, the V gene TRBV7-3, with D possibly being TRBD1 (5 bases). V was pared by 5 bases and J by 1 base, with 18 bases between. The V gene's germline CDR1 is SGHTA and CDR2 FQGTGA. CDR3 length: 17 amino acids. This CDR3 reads CASSPQTLGLAKNIQYF. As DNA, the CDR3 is TGTGCCAGCAGCCCACAAACGCTGGGGCTTGCCAAAAACATTCAGTACTTC. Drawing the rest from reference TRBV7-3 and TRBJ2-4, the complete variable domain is GAGVSQTPSNKVTEKGKYVELRCDPISGHTALYWYRQSLGQGPEFLIYFQGTGAADDSGLPNDRFFAVRPEGSVSTLKIQRTERGDSAVYLCASSPQTLGLAKNIQYFGAGTRLSVL.

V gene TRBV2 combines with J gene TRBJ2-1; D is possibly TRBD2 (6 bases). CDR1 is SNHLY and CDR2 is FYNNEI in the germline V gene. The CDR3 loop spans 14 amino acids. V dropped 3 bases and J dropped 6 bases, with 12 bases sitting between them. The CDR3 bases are TGTGCCAGCAGTGAGTGGGGGGATGTCAATGAGCAGTTCTTC. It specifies CASSEWGDVNEQFF.

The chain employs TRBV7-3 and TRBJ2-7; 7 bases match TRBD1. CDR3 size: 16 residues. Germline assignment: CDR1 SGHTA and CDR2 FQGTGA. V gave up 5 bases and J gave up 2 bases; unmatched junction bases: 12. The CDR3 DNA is TGTGCCAGCAGCCACCAACCCGGACAGGCGGCCTACGAGCAGTACTTC. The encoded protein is CASSHQPGQAAYEQYF.